A single count supports the clone carrying this T cell receptor (beta chain). Its specificity is not known. This sample was included in a study of shared clonotypes between healthy human individuals. Study-wide results and limits: Limitation of the genetic and exposure-history diversity represented came from the few donors.

This CDR3 spans 18 amino acids. CDR1 and CDR2 from the germline V gene are LGHNA and YSLEER. The V end was cut by 0 bases, the J end by 3 bases, with 20 bases between. The repertoire was sequenced with immunoSEQ multiplex PCR; TCRdb's copy has only in-frame clones and lacks some. The table lists some 2.1 million clones, around 93% of them singletons. Naive CD8 cells comprised CD45RO-negative, CCR7-positively selected cells, excluding terminally differentiated effector memory CD45RA+ cells. The sample taken for sequencing was naive CD8+ T cells from PBMCs. V gene TRBV4-3 combines with J gene TRBJ1-1; D is unresolved. The clonotype comes from a man between 18 and 29 years old in good health. Some clones in this sample may be carry-over from other donors' samples. This CDR3 is CASSQDRGLLEVDTEAFF. CDR3 sequence (DNA): TGCGCCAGCAGCCAAGATCGAGGGCTCCTAGAGGTCGACACTGAAGCTTTCTTT.